This entry describes one T cell receptor beta chain. This record comes from a study of T cells of healthy individuals. MiXCR, run by TCRdb on the 5' RACE reads, gives a single entry per CDR3 protein. The table has 95,000 to 100,000 distinct CDR3 sequences, approximately 18% seen once. This CDR3 has 17 residues. J lost 1 base, V lost 6 bases, and 12 bases had no gene match. CDR1 is SQVTM, CDR2 ANQGSEA, per germline. The chain uses TRBV29-1 and TRBJ2-3; 11 positions match TRBD2. This receptor was taken from a human donor in good health. This CDR3 reads CSVGRLAGGWGTDTQYF. CDR3 nucleotide sequence: TGCAGCGTAGGAAGGCTAGCGGGGGGATGGGGCACAGATACGCAGTATTTT.